Listed below are T cell receptor beta chains from one sample, sequenced in a study of chemoradiotherapy in HPV16-positive cancers. Measured with immunoSEQ multiplex PCR; TCRdb has only the in-frame clones, and not every one. The repertoire consists of thousands of clones, with 85% to 90% occurring once and the leading ten covering approximately 10%. Source: tumor tissue, taken from a patient who underwent chemoradiotherapy. The receptors shown here come from a human donor with HPV-associated anogenital cancer. Both conserved end residues are part of each CDR3. Each record gives: J gene, clone size, V gene, D gene, CDR3 DNA, CDR3 protein. D genes are given only for firm matches. Size tells how often a clone was seen (once, few, many) or the class of an expanded clone, and some rows leave it out.

>TRBJ2-5|-|TRBV27|-
TGTGCCAGCAGCAACCCCAGATCGGGCCAAGAGACCCAGTACTTC
CASSNPRSGQETQYF
>TRBJ2-5|-|TRBV6-5|-
TGTGCCAGCAGTTACGGGGAGACCCAGTACTTC
CASSYGETQYF
>TRBJ2-2|-|TRBV2|-
TGTGCCAGCAGTGACAAAACGGGGCAGATCACCGGGGAGCTGTTTTTT
CASSDKTGQITGELFF
>TRBJ1-5|-|TRBV19|TRBD1
TGTGCCAGTAGGGACAGGTCACATCAGCCCCAGCATTTT
CASRDRSHQPQHF
>TRBJ2-3|-|TRBV7-6|-
TGTGCCAGCAGCTTTTTCGCCACAGATACGCAGTATTTT
CASSFFATDTQYF
>TRBJ2-1|-|TRBV29-1|-
TGCAGCGTTGCAACGGACTCCTACAATGAGCAGTTCTTC
CSVATDSYNEQFF
>TRBJ2-3|once|TRBV7-3|-
TGTGCCAGCAGCCCTAGTTTGGGAACAGATACGCAGTATTTT
CASSPSLGTDTQYF
>TRBJ1-2|once|TRBV30|-
TGTACCTGGAGTGTACGACCCCTCTATGGCTACACCTTC
CTWSVRPLYGYTF
>TRBJ1-3|once|TRBV29-1|-
TGCAGCGTTGTATGGGGCAACTCTGGAAACACCATATATTTT
CSVVWGNSGNTIYF
>TRBJ2-7|-|TRBV6-6|-
TGTGCCACAAAGGGGGAAACCTACGAGCAGTACTTC
CATKGETYEQYF
>TRBJ1-5|-|TRBV2|-
TGTGCCAGCAGCTGGACACTAAATCAGCCCCAGCATTTT
CASSWTLNQPQHF
>TRBJ2-1|-|TRBV10-2|-
TGCGCCAGCACCCCGGACGGGGATGAGCAGTTCTTC
CASTPDGDEQFF
>TRBJ1-5|-|TRBV19|TRBD1
TGTGCCAGTAGGCCGGGACAGTATGATAGCAGTCAGCCCCAGCATTTT
CASRPGQYDSSQPQHF
>TRBJ2-3|-|TRBV30|-
TGTGCCTGGAGTCACCGCACAGATACGCAGTATTTT
CAWSHRTDTQYF
>TRBJ2-7|-|TRBV2|TRBD2
TGTGCCAGCAGTGCATCTTCCAGCGGGGACTCCTACGAGCAGTACTTC
CASSASSSGDSYEQYF
>TRBJ2-7|-|TRBV29-1|TRBD1
TGCAGCGTTCCGACACCGACCGGGACAGGGCAAGGCGAGCAGTACTTC
CSVPTPTGTGQGEQYF
>TRBJ1-1|-|TRBV10-3|-
TGTGCCATCAGGTACGACAGGAACACTGAAGCTTTCTTT
CAIRYDRNTEAFF
>TRBJ1-2|-|TRBV11-2|-
TGTGCCAGCCGCTTGAGGGGGTATGGCTACACCTTC
CASRLRGYGYTF
>TRBJ2-1|once|TRBV6-5|TRBD2
TGTGCCAGCAGATGGCGGGAGGGAACCAATGAGCAGTTCTTC
CASRWREGTNEQFF
>TRBJ1-5|large|TRBV9|TRBD1
TGTGCCAGCAGCGTAGGGACAGGGGTCAATCAGCCCCAGCATTTT
CASSVGTGVNQPQHF
>TRBJ1-1|-|TRBV7-3|-
TGTGCCAGCAGCTTACAGGAGAACACTGAAGCTTTCTTT
CASSLQENTEAFF
>TRBJ1-5|-|TRBV7-5|-
TGTGTCAGGAGACCCGACAAAGATAATCAGCCCCAGCATTTT
CVRRPDKDNQPQHF
>TRBJ1-1|-|TRBV5-1|-
TGCGCCAGCAGCTCCACCGGGACGGTAACTGAAGCTTTCTTT
CASSSTGTVTEAFF
>TRBJ1-1|-|TRBV4-1|-
TGCGCCAGCAGCCAAGAGGGGCAGGGTATCACTGAAGCTTTCTTT
CASSQEGQGITEAFF
>TRBJ1-3|once|TRBV9|-
TGTGCCAGCAGCTCGGACGGCAACTCTGGAAACACCATATATTTT
CASSSDGNSGNTIYF
>TRBJ2-3|-|TRBV4-1|TRBD1
TGCGCCAGCAGCCGAGCCGGGACAGGGAACACAGATACGCAGTATTTT
CASSRAGTGNTDTQYF
>TRBJ2-1|few|TRBV7-3|-
TGTGCCAGCAGCTTAGGTGGGAACGGTGAGCAGTTCTTC
CASSLGGNGEQFF